The 3 T cell receptor beta chains in this list originate from one sample, sequenced in a study of cytomegalovirus exposure and HLA in healthy donors. PCR used 60 Vbeta primers and 13 Jbeta primers. The protocol was immunoSEQ multiplex PCR, while the TCRdb copy is restricted to in-frame clones and leaves out a portion. The sample shows roughly 140,000 clones, 80% of them seen only once. Specimen: PBMCs. These receptors were collected from a man aged 35 to 55 in good health and CMV-seronegative.

V usage is TRBV27 and J usage is TRBJ2-7, with TRBD2 matching 8 bases. CDR1 is MNHEY and CDR2 is SMNVEV in the germline V gene (reference sequence). The CDR3 length is 14 residues. V lost 7 bases to trimming and J lost 3 bases; unmatched junction nucleotides: 8. CDR3 coding DNA: TGTGCCAGCACCCCAACCGGGACTAGCTACGAGCAGTACTTC. This translates into CASTPTGTSYEQYF.

The V gene is TRBV30, the J gene TRBJ2-5; 7 bases map to TRBD2. The closer fit of TRBJ2-7 to the DNA end suggests the J call may be wrong. The CDR3 has 13 amino acids. The germline gives CDR1 GTSNPN, CDR2 SVGIG (reference sequence). CDR3: CAWRSGIRYEQYF. The CDR3 nucleotides are TGTGCCTGGAGGAGCGGGATCAGGTACGAGCAGTACTTC.

This chain links TRBV6-1 with TRBJ1-5; D uncertain. The CDR3 is 15 amino acids. Germline-derived CDR1 and CDR2 are MNHNS and SASEGT. With 0 bases removed from V and 4 bases from J, the gap between germline ends came to 10 bases. In DNA form, the CDR3 reads TGTGCCAGCAGTGAAGCGCGGCTCTCGAATCAGCCCCAGCATTTT. Translated, it gives CASSEARLSNQPQHF.